Each of the 30 T cell receptor beta chains below was sequenced from the same sample in a study of tumor and adjacent non-tumor tissue in lung cancer. This sample's RNA came from whole unsorted tissue. A modified ARM-PCR protocol with three rounds of nested PCR amplified TCRbeta. TCRdb reanalysed the multiplex PCR reads using MiXCR and keeps one entry per CDR3 protein. This sample has about 76,000 distinct CDR3 sequences; roughly 70% occur once, and the top ten carry 10% to 15%. The sample taken for sequencing was lung tumor tissue. These receptors all stem from a woman in her 70s with non-small cell lung cancer.

The gene calls are TRBV6-1 and TRBJ1-2, with TRBD1 as a possible D gene (5 bases). This CDR3 region has 15 residues. V was pared by 7 bases and J by 7 bases, with 22 bases between. CDR1 MNHNS and CDR2 SASEGT come from the germline V gene. CDR3 nucleotide sequence: TGTGCCAGCATAAATTCGGCAGGGAAGGCAGGTGGCTACACCTTC. Encoded protein: CASINSAGKAGGYTF.

Comments on this clonotype: Sequence at one end of the junction differs from germline and may be a read error. J is TRBJ1-1 and V is TRBV7-8, with D perhaps matching TRBD1 (5 bases). The CDR3 consists of 16 residues. Germline-derived CDR1 and CDR2 are SGHVS and FQNEAQ. The CDR3 DNA follows: TGTGCCAGCAGCTTTGGACATGCCTGGGGCCTCACTGAGGCTTTCTTT. It yields the protein CASSFGHAWGLTEAFF.

A remark on this clonotype: Mismatch with germline at one junction end may stem from a read error. The chain is built from TRBV4-1 and TRBJ1-5, with D possibly being TRBD1 (5 bases). Germline-derived CDR1 and CDR2 are MGHRA and YSYEKL. The CDR3 has 16 amino acids. This CDR3 reads CASGQVLGPINQPQHF. The CDR3 coding sequence is TGTGCCAGCGGCCAGGTCCTGGGACCGATCAATCAGCCCCAGCATTTT.

In its sample, this clonotype was seen a few times. A much larger clone lies a single base off, so this may be a read error. Without the conserved terminal phenylalanine or tryptophan, this CDR3 likely stems from a read error. As DNA, the CDR3 is TGTGCCAGCAGTTTACTAGCGGGACCCGCAGAGACCCAGTACTCC. It is translated as CASSLLAGPAETQYS. The chain combines TRBV12-3 or TRBV12-4 with TRBJ2-5, with TRBD2 identical over 9 bases. Losses at the gene ends were 2 bases for V and 4 bases for J; bases not matched to a gene: 5. The CDR3 contains 15 residues.

Notes on this clonotype: A much larger clone lies a single base off, so this may be a read error. The chain links TRBV6-6 to TRBJ1-2; TRBD1 matches at 7 bases. Germline loops: CDR1 MNHNY, CDR2 SVGAGI (reference sequence). The CDR3 is made up of 14 amino acids. The CDR3 protein is CGSSPGTEYYGYTF. The CDR3 nucleotides read TGTGGCAGCAGCCCAGGGACAGAATACTATGGCTACACCTTC.

As concerns this clonotype: At one end, the junction sequence differs from germline, possibly due to a read error. The chain uses TRBV4-2 and TRBJ1-5; no firm D call. The CDR3 has 15 amino acids. Germline-derived CDR1 and CDR2 are LGHNA and YNFKEQ. CDR3 coding DNA: TGTACCAGCAGCCACCTGGGTGCCAACGGTCAGCCCCTGCATTTT. It encodes CTSSHLGANGQPLHF.

About this clonotype itself: This CDR3 is missing its conserved last phenylalanine or tryptophan, likely due to a read error. The chain recombines TRBV29-1 with TRBJ2-1; TRBD2 might be the D (7 bases). Germline V gene lookup returns CDR1 SQVTM and CDR2 ANQGSEA. The CDR3 contains 15 residues. Here the CDR3 reads CGLGGVGKGYNEQFS. DNA of the CDR3: TGCGGCCTAGGGGGGGTCGGGAAGGGGTACAATGAGCAGTTCTCC.

As regards this clonotype: Since the CDR3 does not end with the conserved phenylalanine or tryptophan, this likely comes from a read error. The DNA is omitted, as the CDR3 cannot be located on it reliably, and the CDR3 follows TCRdb's listing. The chain links TRBV28 to TRBJ2-1; TRBD1, the table's D call, was not compared with the DNA. The CDR3 contains 15 residues when both ends are counted. Germline V lookup: CDR1 MDHEN, CDR2 SYDVKM. The CDR3 region is CASTQGQGAFNERFS.

Points on this clonotype: At one of its ends the junction is not consistent with the germline gene, which may arise from a read error. The chain uses TRBV10-1 and TRBJ2-1; unclear D gene. The CDR3 extends over 15 amino acids. Germline values: CDR1 WNHNN, CDR2 SYGVQD (reference sequence). DNA for the CDR3: TGCGCCGGCAGTGAGCCCATAGGAGACTACAATGAGCAGTTCTTC. Translation: CAGSEPIGDYNEQFF.

As to this clonotype: The germline gene is not matched at one end of the junction; a read error may be the cause. V is TRBV20-1 and J is TRBJ1-2; D is ambiguous. The CDR3 has 14 residues. Germline V gene sequence: CDR1 DFQATT, CDR2 SNEGSKA (reference sequence). The CDR3 coding sequence is TGCGGTGTTAGAGCCAACAGCATTAACTACGGCTACACCTTC. Translation gives CGVRANSINYGYTF.

The table lists this clonotype with many counts. The CDR3 region has the DNA TGTGCCAGCAGCTCTTCAGGGACAGCCTACAATGAGCAGTTCTTC. Translation gives CASSSSGTAYNEQFF. The chain employs TRBV5-6 and TRBJ2-1; TRBD1 matches at 7 bases. CDR1 and CDR2 from the germline V gene are SGHDT and YYEEEE. The CDR3 sequence is 15 residues long. V lost 3 bases to trimming and J lost 2 bases; unmatched junction nucleotides: 5.

V gene TRBV11-1 combines with J gene TRBJ2-1; 7 bases line up with TRBD2. In germline, CDR1 is SGHAT, CDR2 FQDESV (reference sequence). Losses at the gene ends were 9 bases for V and 10 bases for J; bases not matched to a gene: 9. The CDR3 consists of 12 residues. The CDR3 region is CARAGGRREQFF. CDR3 sequence (DNA): TGTGCCAGGGCGGGCGGGAGAAGGGAGCAGTTCTTC.

For this clonotype: Given a much more abundant clone one base away, this may be a read error. The genes are TRBV5-4 and TRBJ2-5, with 10 bases fitting TRBD2. Germline CDR1 reads SGHNT; CDR2 reads YYREEE (reference sequence). The CDR3 is 17 residues long. V dropped 4 bases and J dropped 4; count of bases not matched to a gene: 13. This chain's CDR3 is CASSNPGTSDRRETQYF. The CDR3 nucleotides are TGTGCCAGCAGCAATCCCGGGACTAGCGACAGAAGAGAGACCCAGTACTTC.

This chain links TRBV30 with TRBJ2-1; 9 bases map to TRBD2. J lost 0 bases, V lost 4 bases, and 1 base had no gene match. The V gene's germline CDR1 is GTSNPN and CDR2 SVGIG (reference sequence). This CDR3 has 14 amino acids. As DNA, the CDR3 is TGTGCCTGGAATAGCGGGAGCTCCTACAATGAGCAGTTCTTC. Translation: CAWNSGSSYNEQFF.

This clonotype has just a few counts. A much larger clonotype is one base distant, so this may be a read error. CDR3 nucleotides: TGCAGTGCTAGGGATCATACAGGGGTCAAGAACAATGAGCAGTTCTTC. It is translated as CSARDHTGVKNNEQFF. The rearrangement links TRBV20-1 to TRBJ2-1; TRBD1 agrees at 7 bases. The CDR3 sequence is 16 residues long. CDR1 is DFQATT and CDR2 is SNEGSKA in the germline V gene (reference sequence). With 3 bases clipped from V and 5 bases from J, the junction kept 13 bases outside the gene matches.

This clonotype was seen at least ten times. The V call is TRBV5-6, the J call TRBJ2-1; 7 nucleotides line up with TRBD2. Trimming removed 0 bases from V and 4 bases from J; junction bases left unmatched: 7. The CDR3 spans 16 residues. The germline CDR1 and CDR2 sequences are SGHDT and YYEEEE. CDR3: CASSLARLGGYNEQFF. The DNA of the CDR3 is TGTGCCAGCAGCTTGGCTCGGCTCGGGGGGTACAATGAGCAGTTCTTC.

This clonotype was observed a few times. An end of the junction does not agree with germline; a read error may underlie this. The chain couples TRBV28 to TRBJ1-2; D not certain. The CDR3 runs to 14 residues. Germline loops: CDR1 MDHEN, CDR2 SYDVKM. The CDR3, as DNA: TGTGCCAGCAGTCCTCCGGACGTTAACAATGGCTACACCTTC. This sequence encodes CASSPPDVNNGYTF.

This clonotype was counted ten times or more. V usage is TRBV5-1 and J usage is TRBJ2-1; tentatively, D is TRBD1 (6 bases). The germline V and J ends were trimmed by 0 bases and 8 bases, with 12 bases remaining between them. Germline lookup yields CDR1 SGHRS and CDR2 YFSETQ. The CDR3 extends over 14 amino acids. CDR3 region: CASSLVPGGDEQFF. CDR3 bases: TGCGCCAGCAGCTTGGTACCTGGGGGCGATGAGCAGTTCTTC.

This clonotype was recorded at least ten times. The chain uses TRBV28 and TRBJ2-7; 9 positions agree with TRBD1. Germline loops: CDR1 MDHEN, CDR2 SYDVKM. V trimming: 5 bases; J trimming: 4 bases; junction bases outside the gene matches: 6. The CDR3 runs to 14 residues. The CDR3 reads CASSHRGRGYEQYF. CDR3 DNA: TGTGCCAGCAGTCACAGGGGGCGAGGGTACGAGCAGTACTTC.

This clonotype has at least ten counts. The V call is TRBV20-1, the J call TRBJ2-7; TRBD2 agrees at 7 bases. Losses at the gene ends were 6 bases for V and 3 bases for J; bases not matched to a gene: 11. Germline values: CDR1 DFQATT, CDR2 SNEGSKA (reference sequence). The CDR3 contains 14 residues. CDR3 coding DNA: TGCAGTGCGGATGGGGGGGTCGGCCTCTACGAGCAGTACTTC. Translating gives CSADGGVGLYEQYF.

This clonotype was counted a single time. The CDR3 does not end in the conserved phenylalanine or tryptophan, so this is likely a read error. This chain links TRBV20-1 with TRBJ2-7; a possible D gene is TRBD2 (5 bases). Per germline, CDR1 DFQATT and CDR2 SNEGSKA (reference sequence). The V end lost 4 bases, the J end lost 6 bases, and 16 bases lay between the germline ends. This CDR3 region has 13 residues. The CDR3 sequence is CSANRKSGLEQYL. CDR3 nucleotides: TGCAGTGCTAATCGGAAAAGCGGTCTCGAGCAGTACCTC.

Regarding this clonotype: The CDR3 carries no conserved terminal phenylalanine or tryptophan, so it likely arises from a read error. The limits of the CDR3 on the DNA are not certain, so only TCRdb's listed CDR3 is given. The chain recombines TRBV5-1 with TRBJ2-7; the D segment call TRBD2 is taken from the table without a DNA check. Germline V gives CDR1 SGHRS, CDR2 YFSETQ. The CDR3 has 16 residues if both end residues are counted. This chain's CDR3 is CASSLEFSGGLSEQCL.

About this clonotype: A read error may produce the germline difference seen at one junction end. This sequence joins TRBV5-4 and TRBJ1-2; weak D call: TRBD1 (6 bases). Germline assignment: CDR1 SGHNT and CDR2 YYREEE (reference sequence). The CDR3 sequence is 15 residues long. The CDR3 protein is CVSSLGGPWVADYTF. The CDR3 DNA follows: TGTGTCAGCAGCTTGGGGGGGCCATGGGTAGCTGACTACACCTTC.

About this clonotype itself: The CDR3 carries no conserved terminal phenylalanine or tryptophan, so it likely arises from a read error. V gene TRBV12-3 or TRBV12-4 combines with J gene TRBJ2-7; no definite D call. V dropped 4 bases and J dropped 2 bases, with 12 bases sitting between them. The CDR3 spans 14 residues. This CDR3 reads CASSSDPQPYEQYL. The DNA of the CDR3 is TGTGCCAGCAGTTCAGATCCACAGCCCTACGAGCAGTACCTC.

As to this clonotype: This is likely a read error, given that the CDR3 carries no conserved phenylalanine or tryptophan at its end. V gene TRBV29-1 combines with J gene TRBJ2-6; a possible D gene is TRBD1 (5 bases). CDR1 and CDR2 from the germline V gene are SQVTM and ANQGSEA. The CDR3 extends over 15 amino acids. Trimming left V 7 bases short and J 4 bases short, with 17 bases between. The CDR3 bases are TGCAGCGCGTCAGGGTGGGGTACGGGGGCCAACGTCCTGACTTCC. Translating it yields CSASGWGTGANVLTS.

For this clonotype: The CDR3 carries no conserved terminal phenylalanine or tryptophan, so it likely arises from a read error. The chain has TRBV6-5 and TRBJ2-7; D call uncertain. Germline V gene data show CDR1 as MNHEY and CDR2 as SVGAGI. The CDR3 runs to 13 residues. The V and J ends lost 7 bases and 0 bases respectively, with 10 bases between them. CDR3 DNA: TGTGCCAGCATAGGTTCTTACTCCTACGAGCAGTACTTA. Its translation is CASIGSYSYEQYL.

This clonotype came up a few times. A junction boundary mismatches the germline segment, possibly from a read error. The rearrangement uses TRBV29-1 and TRBJ2-6; 7 bases fit TRBD2. CDR1 is SQVTM and CDR2 is ANQGSEA in the germline V gene. The CDR3 runs to 16 residues. Written as DNA, the CDR3 is TGTAGCGTTGAAGGACTAGGGTTATCTGGGGCCAACGTCCTGACTTTC. This translates into CSVEGLGLSGANVLTF.

The CDR3, as DNA: TGTGCCTGGAGTGTAAGTAGCGGGATATACAATAAGCGGTTCTTC. Translating gives CAWSVSSGIYNKRFF. The chain is built from TRBV30 and TRBJ2-1; TRBD2 matches at 8 bases. This CDR3 spans 15 amino acids. The V segment lost 0 bases and the J segment 15 bases; nucleotides outside the gene matches: 16. Germline V CDR1 and CDR2: GTSNPN, SVGIG (reference sequence).

With regard to this clonotype: The junction shows a germline mismatch at one end, possibly a read error. The chain recombines TRBV4-2 with TRBJ2-5; the match to TRBD2 covers 8 bases. Germline V gives CDR1 LGHNA, CDR2 YNFKEQ. This CDR3 contains 16 residues. CDR3 sequence reads: CASSQGAAGDQETQYF. As DNA, the CDR3 is TGTGCCAGCAGCCAAGGGGCAGCGGGAGACCAAGAGACCCAGTACTTT.

This chain joins TRBV2 and TRBJ1-5; D is ambiguous. Germline V gene lookup returns CDR1 SNHLY and CDR2 FYNNEI. Trimming removed 4 bases from V and 0 bases from J, with 10 bases in between. The CDR3 is made up of 15 amino acids. The CDR3 nucleotides are TGTGCCAGCAGTGCAGTGACCTATAGCAATCAGCCCCAGCATTTT. Its protein product is CASSAVTYSNQPQHF. The whole variable domain, filled in from reference TRBV2 and TRBJ1-5, reads EPEVTQTPSHQVTQMGQEVILRCVPISNHLYFYWYRQILGQKVEFLVSFYNNEISEKSEIFDDQFSVERPDGSNFTLKIRSTKLEDSAMYFCASSAVTYSNQPQHFGDGTRLSIL.